The sequence of this T cell receptor (beta chain) was determined in a study of shared clonotypes between healthy human individuals. Looked up from germline, CDR1 is MNHNS and CDR2 is SASEGT. The CDR3 has 14 residues. Trimming pared 1 base from V and 6 bases from J, leaving 11 bases between. It was CD45RO-negative cells, positively selected for CCR7, that made up naive CD8 cells, with terminally differentiated effector memory CD45RA+ cells excluded. The healthy adult donors were HIV-negative and reported no recent acute infections or vaccinations. Assay: immunoSEQ multiplex PCR; the TCRdb copy retains only in-frame clones and omits some. This table holds about 680,000 clones, 90% to 95% found once.

Sequencing used naive CD8+ T cells sorted from blood. J is TRBJ2-3 and V is TRBV6-1; D ambiguous. The receptor was derived from a man younger than 40 in good health. CDR3 protein: CASSEVARSDTQYF. The CDR3 DNA is TGTGCCAGCAGTGAAGTAGCCAGGAGCGATACGCAGTATTTT.